These 8 T cell receptor beta chains were all obtained from the same sample, sequenced in a study of blood T cells in healthy people across ages (dated by TCRdb to the mid-2010s). Library preparation used 5' RACE. The listed sequencing device is Illumina HiSeq 2500. A second PCR of roughly 7 to 11 cycles was run with a J-beta primer mix and a sample-barcoded 5' primer. The public reads were reprocessed in TCRdb via fastp at Q25 and MiXCR, keeping in-frame beta chains. Entries that share a CDR3 protein sequence are merged under the most common genes and DNA. Recorded for this sample are about 1.5 million distinct CDR3 sequences; around 40% of them occurred a single time. The ten largest clones capture around 4% of the sample. Sequences were obtained from blood. Every receptor here comes from a woman younger than 35 in good health.

This clonotype was observed a handful of times. J is TRBJ1-5 and V is TRBV20-1; D is unclear. The germline CDR1 and CDR2 sequences are DFQATT and SNEGSKA (reference sequence). This CDR3 contains 15 residues. V gave up 5 bases and J gave up 2 bases, with 16 bases separating them. The CDR3 spells CSARPLRGGNQPQHF. The CDR3 DNA follows: TGCAGTGCTCGCCCCCTGAGAGGAGGCAATCAGCCCCAGCATTTT.

The chain links TRBV20-1 to TRBJ1-5; D is unclear. Trimming stripped 5 bases from V and 4 bases from J, with 3 bases between. This CDR3 spans 10 amino acids. In germline, CDR1 is DFQATT, CDR2 SNEGSKA (reference sequence). The CDR3 region has the DNA TGCAGTGCTGCTAATCAGCCCCAGCATTTT. This translates into CSAANQPQHF.

The chain has TRBV4-1 and TRBJ2-7, with a possible D match to TRBD2 (6 bases). The CDR3 extends over 14 amino acids. Germline V gives CDR1 MGHRA, CDR2 YSYEKL. Trimming cost V 0 bases and J 9 bases, with 15 bases left between them. This CDR3 is CASSQDGRPTGQYF. The CDR3 DNA reads TGCGCCAGCAGCCAAGATGGGAGGCCTACCGGGCAGTACTTC.

This clonotype has more than one count but fewer than ten. This rearrangement joins TRBV12-3 or TRBV12-4 to TRBJ2-3; D ambiguous. This CDR3 comprises 14 residues. V lost 3 bases and J lost 2, with 9 bases in between. For the CDR3, the DNA is TGTGCCAGCAGTTTTGGCAGCGACACAGATACGCAGTATTTT. This encodes CASSFGSDTDTQYF.

The chain recombines TRBV15 with TRBJ2-4; no clear D. Germline CDR1 LNHNV, CDR2 YYDKDF (reference sequence). V was cut by 3 bases and J by 6 bases, with 15 bases left in between. This CDR3 spans 15 amino acids. The DNA for the CDR3 is TGTGCCACCAGCAGTGGGAACCACGGCCTAAACATTCAGTACTTC. It yields the protein CATSSGNHGLNIQYF. Supplemented by reference TRBV15 and TRBJ2-4, the full variable domain reads DAMVIQNPRYQVTQFGKPVTLSCSQTLNHNVMYWYQQKSSQAPKLLFHYYDKDFNNEADTPDNFQSRRPNTSFCFLDIRSPGLGDTAMYLCATSSGNHGLNIQYFGAGTRLSVL.

This clonotype was recorded a few times. V and J are TRBV27 and TRBJ2-2, with D possibly TRBD1 on 6 matching bases. Trimming left V 5 bases short and J 1 base short, with 8 bases between. Looked up from germline, CDR1 is MNHEY and CDR2 is SMNVEV (reference sequence). This CDR3 comprises 14 residues. CDR3 region: CASSVGQNTGELFF. The CDR3 DNA is TGTGCCAGCAGTGTGGGACAGAACACCGGGGAGCTGTTTTTT.

In this sample, this clonotype turned up many times. V and J are TRBV12-3 or TRBV12-4 and TRBJ1-2, with unresolved D. V lost 3 bases and J 0 bases, leaving 8 bases between the germline ends. CDR3 size: 14 residues. The CDR3 loop is CASSLRSANYGYTF. The CDR3 nucleotides are TGTGCCAGCAGTTTGCGGAGCGCTAACTATGGCTACACCTTC.

This clonotype was counted a few times. This chain joins TRBV30 and TRBJ2-3; D may correspond to TRBD1 or TRBD2 (5 bases each). V was pared by 0 bases and J by 1 base, with 11 bases between. Looked up from germline, CDR1 is GTSNPN and CDR2 is SVGIG (reference sequence). There are 15 residues in the CDR3. The CDR3: CAWSVRGVGTDTQYF. The CDR3 nucleotides are TGTGCCTGGAGTGTAAGAGGGGTGGGCACAGATACGCAGTATTTT.